This T cell receptor beta chain is drawn from a study of blood T cell repertoires in COVID-19 (dated by TCRdb to about 2020). Describing the broader study: Samples from collaborators originated in the United States, Italy and Spain and spanned both the acute and convalescent phases of COVID-19. The material from the prospective study consisted of cDNA or gDNA derived from T cells, B-cell-depleted T cells, or PBMCs. Subjects who had been exposed to COVID-19, were actively infected with it, or had recovered from it provided the deeply sampled blood TCRbeta repertoires that made up the dataset. The repertoires were released in a freely available public database intended as a resource for research on the immune response to SARS-CoV-2. Samples were obtained from the ongoing ImmuneRACE study (first 160 participants) and from 950 to 1,500 subjects provided by 6 global collaborators. A de-identified subject ID, COVID-19 status, age in years and sex were almost always included in the sample metadata. Where HLA class I and class II types were available, the types were taken from metadata supplied by the sample provider, not from assay-based typing.

The immunoSEQ Assay, a bias-controlled multiplex PCR, was used to amplify TCRbeta CDR3 regions from genomic DNA. Per the source publication's procedure: Nucleated cell counts per sample were estimated from amplification of reference gene primers within the assay. To quantify the absolute abundance of each unique TCRbeta CDR3 rearrangement, sequence reads were collapsed and filtered. For each sample, productive Simpson clonality was calculated by taking the square root of Simpson's diversity index across productive rearrangements. TCRdb stores this immuneACCESS table with in-frame sequences only. Part of the clones is absent; in the studies checked, under half of the shortfall reflects unresolved V genes, and no reason is known for the rest. V and J calls and clone size are copied from that table; D and trimming were computed from the DNA. In all, the sample holds some 210,000 clones, and around 90% of those were seen once. The ten largest account for 10% to 13% of the sample.

Results the study describes overall, beyond this receptor: How much clinical and demographic metadata was included differed by source and by participant, and the metadata was provided uncurated.

Worth noting for this clone: Its antigen target is currently unknown. Per-base qualities were not stored, and no clone one base away is much larger.

Per the germline V gene (reference sequence), DFQATT is the CDR1 and SNEGSKA is the CDR2. Trimming leaves V shorter by 3 bases and J shorter by 9 bases, with the junction holding 13 bases beyond the gene matches. The CDR3 runs 16 residues from the cysteine to the phenylalanine. Just CDR3 DNA is preserved here, 48 bases in frame from base 1. Participants in the prospective study were enrolled through a virtual design, were aged about 18 to 89 years, and lived in roughly 25 United States geographic areas. In the prospective study, cohorts were assigned on the basis of participant-reported clinical history obtained from a screening survey and a study questionnaire. Each participant in the prospective study had whole blood, serum and a nasopharyngeal or oropharyngeal swab collected by mobile phlebotomists. Prospective study participants could optionally give additional blood draws and questionnaires over an approximately two-month period. Before DNA extraction, prospective study blood samples were shipped either frozen or at room temperature.

The rearrangement joined TRBV20-1 to TRBJ2-1; TRBD2 lines up with 11 middle nucleotides. The origin of this receptor is a man aged 18 to 35 with acute COVID-19. The sequencing input was PBMCs or T cells enriched from blood (not recorded which). The CDR3 is CSASKLAGGIGGEQFF. The nucleotides are TGCAGTGCTAGTAAGCTAGCGGGAGGCATAGGCGGTGAGCAGTTCTTC.